This T cell receptor beta chain was identified during a study of T cell responses to AZD1222 COVID-19 vaccine. Germline lookup yields CDR1 MNHNS and CDR2 SASEGT. This CDR3 has 14 residues. On this clone itself: One end of the junction varies from germline; a read error may be responsible.

Generated by immunoSEQ multiplex PCR, the TCRdb table keeps only in-frame clones and is missing some. This table has 100,000 to 150,000 clones, less than 95% appearing once. The clonotype originates from an adult in good health. Here the sequenced sample was peripheral blood, taken on day 0 of AZD1222 vaccination. This chain connects TRBV6-1 to TRBJ1-3; D unclear. CDR3 nucleotide sequence: TGTGCCAGCAGGGAAGGCTTCTCTGGAAACACCATATATTTT. Protein product: CASREGFSGNTIYF.